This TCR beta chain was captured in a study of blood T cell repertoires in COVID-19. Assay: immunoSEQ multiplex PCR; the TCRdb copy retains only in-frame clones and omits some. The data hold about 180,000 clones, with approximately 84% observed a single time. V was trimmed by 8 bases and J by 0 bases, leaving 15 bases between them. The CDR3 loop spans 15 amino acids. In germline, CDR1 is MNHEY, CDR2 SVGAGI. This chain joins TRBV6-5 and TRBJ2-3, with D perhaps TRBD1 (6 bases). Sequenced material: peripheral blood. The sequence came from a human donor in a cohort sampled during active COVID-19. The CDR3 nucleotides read TGTGCCAGCTCCAAACAGGGAATTAGCACAGATACGCAGTATTTT. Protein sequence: CASSKQGISTDTQYF.